The TCR beta chain described here comes from a study of neoadjuvant anti-PD-1 for oral cavity cancer. The length of the CDR3 is 15 residues. V was clipped by 3 bases and J by 1 base; unmatched bases: 6. The V gene's germline CDR1 is GTSNPN and CDR2 SVGIG (reference sequence). This clone was seen a single time. Its specificity is unknown. Data came from immunoSEQ multiplex PCR; TCRdb stores just in-frame clones and leaves some out. In the table there are over 15,000 clones, roughly 78% of which are singletons. Study observations and caveats: TCR analyses covered only a few patients per response group.

The rearrangement links TRBV30 to TRBJ1-1; 9 bases align to TRBD1. Source: PBMCs, taken before nivolumab (anti-PD-1) treatment. This receptor was obtained from a person aged 40 to 85 with oral cavity squamous cell carcinoma. The CDR3, as DNA: TGTGCCTGGAGCCCGGACAGGGGAGGGAACACTGAAGCTTTCTTT. Amino acids: CAWSPDRGGNTEAFF.